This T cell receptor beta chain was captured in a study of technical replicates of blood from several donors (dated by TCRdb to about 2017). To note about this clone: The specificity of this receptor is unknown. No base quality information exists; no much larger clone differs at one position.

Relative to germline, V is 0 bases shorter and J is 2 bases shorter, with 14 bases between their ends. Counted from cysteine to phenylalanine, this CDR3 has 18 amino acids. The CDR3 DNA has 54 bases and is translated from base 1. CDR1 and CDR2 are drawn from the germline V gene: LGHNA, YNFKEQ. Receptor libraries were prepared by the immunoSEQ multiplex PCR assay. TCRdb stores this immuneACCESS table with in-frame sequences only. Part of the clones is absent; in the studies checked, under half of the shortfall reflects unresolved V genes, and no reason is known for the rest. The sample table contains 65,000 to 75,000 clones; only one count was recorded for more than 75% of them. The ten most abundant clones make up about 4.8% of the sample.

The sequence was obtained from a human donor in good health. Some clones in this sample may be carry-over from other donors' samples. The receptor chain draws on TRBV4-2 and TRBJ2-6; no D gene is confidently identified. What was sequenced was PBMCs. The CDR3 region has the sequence CASSQDRSSSTGANVLTF. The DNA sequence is TGTGCCAGCAGCCAAGACAGGTCCTCGTCGACTGGGGCCAACGTCCTGACTTTC.